Listed below are T cell receptor beta chains from one sample, sequenced in a study of T cells in narcolepsy. TCRdb's table, derived via immunoSEQ multiplex PCR, lists solely in-frame clones and lacks some. This sample has about 30,000 clones, with less than 90% found just once. The specimen sequenced was memory (CD45RA-) CD4+ T cells from blood. The source is a human donor in good health. CDR3s include the opening cysteine and the closing phenylalanine or tryptophan. Where a row states a size, it is once, few, many or the class of an expanded clone; other rows omit it.

TRBV2,NA,CASSDRTDTQYF
TRBV9,NA,CASSVKWDTEAFF
TRBV6-6,NA,CASSPPTSREQFF
TRBV14,NA,CASGHRGGSGNTIYF
TRBV4-3,NA,CASSQDGGRTSPLHF
TRBV5-1,once,CASGLGQSFYEQYF
TRBV14,once,CASSQVGLGGGLYGYTF
TRBV5-6,NA,CASSLTNLVTSPLHF
TRBV19,NA,CASSPGPKLAYNEQFF
TRBV7-6,NA,CASSLAGTGLMTGELFF
TRBV5-8,NA,CASSPGQGTEAFF
TRBV27,NA,CASSGGASYYNEQFF
TRBV28,NA,CASSLRGKGLAGETQYF
TRBV6-1,NA,CASRSSGGLTDTQYF
TRBV5-1,NA,CASSLVGETQYF
TRBV5-1,NA,CASSEGSNSNQPQHF
TRBV1,NA,CTSSPTKDTEAFF
TRBV7-2,NA,CASSPLPGLAGGITDTQYF
TRBV5-1,few,CASSPGTARSYNEQFF
TRBV28,NA,CASSSVAGGAPQETQYF
TRBV7-2,NA,CASSVARDNEQFF
TRBV20-1,NA,CSARHQETQYF
TRBV7-2,NA,CASSLAIRDGNYGYTF
TRBV2,NA,CASTRQGNEQYF
TRBV28,NA,CASSSPRTRSAKNIQYF
TRBV19,NA,CASTKPGRNTEAFF
TRBV9,NA,CASSVSQNNSPLHF
TRBV2,NA,CASSGGKGVPGGETQYF
TRBV9,NA,CASSVGKASRDNEQFF
TRBV19,NA,CASLNPGGRTEAFF
TRBV6-5,NA,CASSVEGRIQYF
TRBV19,NA,CASSIDPPGLIRDTQYF
TRBV6-5,NA,CASSYSILQGSLFF
TRBV6-5,once,CASSSGLSGETQYF
TRBV19,NA,CASRTSGGTGMGEQFF
TRBV28,few,CASSLGGQSNEKLFF
TRBV9,once,CASSVVPGLAQETQYF
TRBV6-5,once,CASSTSGLVDEAFF
TRBV6-5,few,CASSYSGLADYEQYF
TRBV5-6,once,CASSPRTVPRTDTQYF
TRBV7-2,NA,CASSPGTNTGELFF
TRBV18,NA,CASSPISGEKLFF
TRBV7-2,NA,CASSLRGDTGELFF
TRBV14,NA,CASSRTSGGSYNEQFF
TRBV7-8,NA,CASSLGKWGGYEQYF
TRBV9,NA,CASSVATENIQYF
TRBV11-3,NA,CASSLTGSGANVLTF
TRBV6-6,NA,CASSLGRGLNEKLFF
TRBV15,NA,CATSIGGTTDSPLHF
TRBV6-1,NA,CASSPTRDYEQYF
TRBV9,NA,CASSVGLGVGDTGELFF